This TCR beta chain was retrieved from a study of response to subunit inactivated influenza vaccine. The CDR3 has 15 residues. The germline V gene encodes CDR1 LGHNA and CDR2 YNFKEQ. The V and J ends lost 0 bases and 8 bases respectively, with 14 bases between them. MiXCR, applied by TCRdb to the RT-PCR reads, yields one record per CDR3 protein. The profile shows 150,000 to 200,000 distinct CDR3 sequences, roughly 12% of them singletons. This clonotype showed up just a few times. These data were likewise used in another study, on T cells expressing NK-cell markers. That study reports: The TCR beta cDNA came from 5'RACE template switching with UMIs. Repertoire data for TCR beta were derived from sorted T cells (CD3+CD56+NKG2C+, CD3+CD56+NKG2C- and CD3+CD56-NKG2C+). The contribution of dominant NKG2C+ clonotypes to CD8+ T cells in six or seven donors was roughly 1.0-7.0%. Where several donors were concerned, these clonotypes also led the CD3+CD56-NKG2C+ fraction.

V is TRBV4-2 and J is TRBJ2-4; D may be TRBD2 (6 bases). The TCR originated in a man in his fifties who received an inactivated influenza vaccine. Sequencing used CD8+ T cells sorted from PBMCs, obtained roughly 13 days after vaccination. The CDR3 DNA is TGTGCCAGCAGCCAAGAGTTAGGGGAGGATGACATTCAGTACTTC. This translates into CASSQELGEDDIQYF.